The 5 T cell receptor beta chains below were found in one sample sequenced in a study of control samples from healthy donors and cancer patients. Method: immunoSEQ multiplex PCR; TCRdb's copy keeps in-frame clones and lacks some. The profile shows about 79,000 clones, over 85% of them singletons. Sequences were obtained from PBMCs. The receptors originated from a woman aged 40 to 50 with lung cancer.

The gene calls are TRBV6-1 and TRBJ1-5; D is undetermined. This CDR3 spans 14 amino acids. Trimming shortened V by 3 bases and J by 4 bases, and 10 bases separated the two germline ends. CDR1 and CDR2 (germline): MNHNS, SASEGT. This chain's CDR3 is CASSDGSPNQPQHF. In DNA form, the CDR3 reads TGTGCCAGCAGTGATGGGAGCCCTAATCAGCCCCAGCATTTT.

The gene calls are TRBV19 and TRBJ1-1; 7 nucleotides line up with TRBD1. This CDR3 region has 13 residues. CDR1 is LNHDA and CDR2 is SQIVND in the germline V gene (reference sequence). The V gene end was trimmed by 8 bases and the J gene end by 1 base; junction bases not matched to a gene: 4. The CDR3 nucleotides read TGTGCCAGTGGGGACAGACAGAACACTGAAGCTTTCTTT. Its translation: CASGDRQNTEAFF.

This chain joins TRBV28 and TRBJ1-1; no clear D. Between the trimmed V and J ends, which lost 6 bases and 8 bases, there was a span of 13 bases. This CDR3 comprises 12 residues. CDR1 is MDHEN, CDR2 SYDVKM, per germline. CDR3 DNA: TGTGCCAGCAGCTTTCGCTCTCCAGAAGCTTTCTTT. This codes for CASSFRSPEAFF.

V is TRBV19 and J is TRBJ1-1; 7 bases agree with TRBD1. V shed 11 bases, J shed 3 bases, and the junction held 21 bases outside the gene matches. This CDR3 has 17 amino acids. Germline V gives CDR1 LNHDA, CDR2 SQIVND (reference sequence). CDR3 bases: TGTGCCTCCTCAGAGACCAACAGGGGTAGGACGGACACTGAAGCTTTCTTT. Protein sequence: CASSETNRGRTDTEAFF.

The chain couples TRBV7-9 to TRBJ2-1, with D unresolved. CDR3 length: 12 amino acids. The ends were cut back, 4 bases at V and 4 bases at J, with 5 bases in the middle. Germline CDR1 and CDR2: SEHNR and FQNEAQ (reference sequence). CDR3 residues: CASSSGYNEQFF. In nucleotides, the CDR3 is TGTGCCAGCAGCTCGGGTTACAATGAGCAGTTCTTC.